A single TCR beta chain is shown here with its context. Its target is not known. This entry is derived from a study of cytomegalovirus exposure and HLA in healthy donors. Looking at the study overall: A previous analysis identified approximately 120 million unique TCR beta sequences derived from around 180 million T cells. Overall study findings and caveats: Reports credit the classifier with highly specific, highly sensitive diagnosis of cytomegalovirus status.

This CDR3 region has 15 residues. Germline values: CDR1 SEHNR, CDR2 FQNEAQ (reference sequence). V lost 5 bases, J lost 2 bases, and 13 bases lay in between. Use of 60 Vbeta and 13 Jbeta primers characterized the PCR. Generated by immunoSEQ multiplex PCR, the TCRdb table keeps only in-frame clones and is missing some. The sample shows about 110,000 clones, around 70% of them seen only once. The rearrangement links TRBV7-9 to TRBJ1-5; TRBD1 might be the D (6 bases). The sequence was obtained from a woman in her 70s in good health and CMV-seropositive. Sequencing was carried out using PBMCs. Written as DNA, the CDR3 is TGTGCCAGCAGCCTCAGTCCAGGGGGCAATCAGCCCCAGCATTTT. Amino acid sequence: CASSLSPGGNQPQHF.